Reported below is one TCR beta chain. This entry comes from a study of Graves' ophthalmopathy and Graves' hyperthyroidism. Whole-study context: No treatment had been given when peripheral blood was collected at initial diagnosis.

Investigators amplified TCR beta CDR3 regions from RNA transcripts. HTBI-primed RT-PCR formed the first round, and a multiplex PCR formed the second. Via MiXCR, TCRdb re-called the multiplex PCR reads, giving one row per CDR3 protein. Counted here are about 220,000 distinct CDR3 sequences, 20% to 25% occurring once; the ten biggest clones make up about 46%. The sequenced material came from peripheral blood. The origin of this receptor is a woman aged 50 to 65 with Graves' ophthalmopathy.

This CDR3 reads CSARDLLKGVDTQYF. Written as DNA, the CDR3 is TGCAGTGCTAGAGATTTGCTGAAGGGAGTGGATACGCAGTATTTT. The gene calls are TRBV20-1 and TRBJ2-3; TRBD2 is a possible D gene (5 bases). The CDR3 contains 15 residues. Trimming cost V 0 bases and J 6 bases, with 16 bases left between them. CDR1 is DFQATT, CDR2 SNEGSKA, per germline (reference sequence).